Below are 8 T cell receptor beta chains sequenced from a single sample in a study of blood T cell repertoires in COVID-19. Clones were sequenced by immunoSEQ multiplex PCR, and TCRdb holds only the in-frame ones, with some missing. The sample has about 74,000 clones, about four fifths seen once. Source material: peripheral blood. These receptors originate from a man between 65 and 85 years old with acute or convalescent COVID-19.

This clone has only a few counts. The J gene is TRBJ1-3, the V gene TRBV2; D is unclear. Germline-derived CDR1 and CDR2 are SNHLY and FYNNEI. The CDR3 has 14 residues. V was pared by 6 bases and J by 0 bases, with 9 bases between. In DNA, the CDR3 is TGTGCCAGCAGGGCAGAACACTCTGGAAACACCATATATTTT. Protein: CASRAEHSGNTIYF.

This chain connects TRBV7-3 to TRBJ1-1; 9 bases line up with TRBD1. This CDR3 is built from 13 residues. V shed 5 bases and J 8 bases; nucleotides not matched to a gene: 6. Germline V gene data show CDR1 as SGHTA and CDR2 as FQGTGA. CDR3 coding DNA: TGTGCCAGCAGCCCCCAGGGGACAGGGGAAGCTTTCTTT. This sequence encodes CASSPQGTGEAFF.

The rearrangement links TRBV19 to TRBJ2-2, with 7 bases that match TRBD2. J gave up 0 bases and V 5 bases, and 6 bases lay outside the gene matches. The germline gives CDR1 LNHDA, CDR2 SQIVND (reference sequence). This CDR3 is 16 amino acids long. The CDR3 nucleotides are TGTGCCAGTAGTCTTCGCGGGGGTCCGAACACCGGGGAGCTGTTTTTT. Translating it yields CASSLRGGPNTGELFF. Using reference TRBV19 and TRBJ2-2 for the parts outside the CDR3, the full variable domain is DGGITQSPKYLFRKEGQNVTLSCEQNLNHDAMYWYRQDPGQGLRLIYYSQIVNDFQKGDIAEGYSVSREKKESFPLTVTSAQKNPTAFYLCASSLRGGPNTGELFFGEGSRLTVL.

CDR3 coding DNA: TGTGCCAGCAGGACCAAGGGGACAGGGAACACTGAAGCTTTCTTT. Translating gives CASRTKGTGNTEAFF. The rearrangement joins TRBV11-1 to TRBJ1-1; 8 positions match TRBD1. The germline V gene encodes CDR1 SGHAT and CDR2 FQDESV (reference sequence). Germline trimming cut 6 bases from V and 1 base from J; bases unmatched to any gene: 7. CDR3 size: 15 residues.

This chain uses TRBV21-1 with TRBJ2-2; TRBD2 was called by the table and not checked on the DNA. TRBV21-1 is reported as a pseudogene. The CDR3 contains 19 residues. The CDR3, as DNA: TGTGCCAGCAGCAAATCGGGGCTAGCGGGAACGGGGAACACCGGGGAGCTGTTTTTT. It codes for CASSKSGLAGTGNTGELFF.

The V call is TRBV9, the J call TRBJ1-3; D remains ambiguous. The CDR3 consists of 13 residues. Trimming removed 0 bases at V and 4 bases at J, with 5 bases between. Germline CDR1 reads SGDLS; CDR2 reads YYNGEE. The CDR3 region has the DNA TGTGCCAGCAGCGTAGAGCCCGGAAACACCATATATTTT. The encoded protein is CASSVEPGNTIYF.

This chain connects TRBV6-5 to TRBJ2-7, with TRBD1 matching 7 bases. V trimming: 8 bases; J trimming: 2 bases; junction bases outside the gene matches: 3. From germline, CDR1 is MNHEY and CDR2 SVGAGI. The CDR3 covers 12 residues. CDR3 loop: CASWDSPYEQYF. CDR3 DNA: TGTGCCAGCTGGGACAGCCCCTACGAGCAGTACTTC.

The rearrangement links TRBV10-3 to TRBJ2-3, with D possibly TRBD1 on 6 matching bases. The CDR3 length is 16 residues. Per germline, CDR1 ENHRY and CDR2 SYGVKD. The V end was cut by 7 bases, the J end by 2 bases, with 19 bases between. The CDR3 loop reads CAIKKLQGTSTDTQYF. CDR3 coding DNA: TGTGCCATCAAGAAGTTACAGGGAACCTCCACAGATACGCAGTATTTT.